The 15 T cell receptor beta chains reported below all come from one sample, sequenced in a study of T cells after yellow fever vaccination. Each CDR3 protein is one row after TCRdb ran MiXCR on the 5' RACE reads. Of tens of thousands of distinct CDR3 sequences in the sample, 5.7% were seen once. The material was PBMCs, either bulk or a sorted T-cell subset (CD4+, CD8+, memory, or dextramer-sorted; not recorded which), obtained on the day of the yellow fever booster vaccination. The receptors here all came from a man in his late teens or twenties who received the YFV17D yellow fever vaccine.

This clonotype came up many times. This chain uses TRBV10-2 with TRBJ2-2, with D uncertain. Trimming shortened V by 5 bases and J by 1 base, and 11 bases separated the two germline ends. The V gene's germline CDR1 is WSHSY and CDR2 SAAADI. The CDR3 consists of 15 residues. The CDR3 DNA reads TGCGCCAGCAGTCGGAAAGGGAAGAACACCGGGGAGCTGTTTTTT. Residues: CASSRKGKNTGELFF.

This clonotype was detected ten times or more. The CDR3 region is CATAHLGDRSLQYV. Here the CDR3 DNA reads TGTGCCACCGCTCATTTAGGGGACCGAAGCCTCCAGTACGTC. The chain employs TRBV24-1 and TRBJ2-7, with D perhaps being TRBD1 or TRBD2 (5 bases each). There are 14 residues in the CDR3. Germline V gene lookup returns CDR1 KGHDR and CDR2 SFDVKD. Deletions cut 9 bases from V and 10 bases from J, with 24 bases between.

This clonotype occurred many times. The V call is TRBV7-9, the J call TRBJ2-3; weak D call: TRBD2 (6 bases). The CDR3 runs 16 residues. The germline gives CDR1 SEHNR, CDR2 FQNEAQ (reference sequence). V shed 7 bases and J shed 2 bases, with 19 bases lying between them. CDR3 sequence reads: CASIAWGVKFTDTQYF. The CDR3 nucleotides are TGTGCCAGCATCGCTTGGGGGGTTAAATTCACAGATACGCAGTATTTT.

The chain joins TRBV2 to TRBJ2-2; no definite D call. The V and J ends lost 6 bases and 1 base respectively, with 21 bases between them. Germline V gene data show CDR1 as SNHLY and CDR2 as FYNNEI. This CDR3 is 18 amino acids long. The CDR3 region is CASRPTLSLSGNTGELFF. CDR3 DNA: TGTGCCAGCAGACCCACCTTATCACTCTCAGGGAACACCGGGGAGCTGTTTTTT. The complete variable domain, with remaining parts taken from reference TRBV2 and TRBJ2-2, reads EPEVTQTPSHQVTQMGQEVILRCVPISNHLYFYWYRQILGQKVEFLVSFYNNEISEKSEIFDDQFSVERPDGSNFTLKIRSTKLEDSAMYFCASRPTLSLSGNTGELFFGEGSRLTVL.

The chain couples TRBV10-3 to TRBJ2-2, with 11 nucleotides matching TRBD1. Germline values: CDR1 ENHRY, CDR2 SYGVKD. The CDR3 sequence is 12 residues long. V was clipped by 9 bases and J by 7 bases; unmatched bases: 1. The CDR3 coding sequence is TGTGCCATGGGACAGGGGGTCGGGGAGCTGTTTTTT. It translates to CAMGQGVGELFF.

This clonotype was detected once. Possible read error: a much larger clone is one base away. The V call is TRBV6-5, the J call TRBJ2-3; TRBD2 agrees at 8 bases. CDR3 length: 15 residues. V shed 7 bases and J 7 bases; nucleotides not matched to a gene: 13. Germline V gives CDR1 MNHEY, CDR2 SVGAGI. The CDR3 spells CASNTREGSAYTQYF. CDR3 coding DNA: TGTGCCAGCAACACACGGGAGGGTAGTGCCTATACGCAGTATTTT.

This clonotype was detected ten times or more. The rearrangement uses TRBV2 and TRBJ2-7; D remains ambiguous. CDR1 SNHLY and CDR2 FYNNEI come from the germline V gene. The CDR3 runs 11 residues. Trimming stripped 8 bases from V and 2 bases from J, with 7 bases between. CDR3 bases: TGTGCCAGCTCATGGACCTACGAGCAGTACTTC. This encodes CASSWTYEQYF.

The table lists this clonotype with many counts. This rearrangement joins TRBV4-3 to TRBJ2-7; TRBD2 matches at 7 bases. CDR1 LGHNA and CDR2 YSLEER come from the germline V gene. V was clipped by 1 base and J by 7 bases; unmatched bases: 13. The CDR3 loop spans 16 amino acids. CDR3 DNA sequence: TGCGCCAGCAGCCAAGGGATCGCGGGGGTGCCTTGGGAGCAGTACTTC. Its protein is CASSQGIAGVPWEQYF.

This clonotype turned up a few times. The chain has TRBV9 and TRBJ2-6, with 8 bases fitting TRBD1. Germline loops: CDR1 SGDLS, CDR2 YYNGEE. CDR3 length equals 18 residues. V trimming: 3 bases; J trimming: 0 bases; junction bases outside the gene matches: 8. The CDR3 loop is CASSAPGQDHSGANVLTF. DNA of the CDR3: TGTGCCAGCAGCGCACCGGGACAGGACCACTCTGGGGCCAACGTCCTGACTTTC.

The J gene is TRBJ1-1, the V gene TRBV28; perhaps TRBD1 as D (6 bases). CDR1 is MDHEN and CDR2 is SYDVKM in the germline V gene. CDR3 length: 16 residues. With 8 bases removed from V and 0 bases from J, the gap between germline ends came to 19 bases. The chain's CDR3 is CASPSGTPDMNTEAFF. DNA of the CDR3: TGTGCCAGCCCCTCAGGGACACCGGACATGAACACTGAAGCTTTCTTT. Filled out from reference TRBV28 and TRBJ1-1, the complete variable domain reads DVKVTQSSRYLVKRTGEKVFLECVQDMDHENMFWYRQDPGLGLRLIYFSYDVKMKEKGDIPEGYSVSREKKERFSLILESASTNQTSMYLCASPSGTPDMNTEAFFGQGTRLTVV.

This clonotype turned up a few times. The chain has TRBV11-2 and TRBJ2-7; the D gene is possibly TRBD1 (5 bases). CDR1 is SGHAT, CDR2 FQNNGV, per germline. V gave up 8 bases and J gave up 4 bases, with 9 bases separating them. The CDR3 loop spans 11 amino acids. The CDR3 DNA is TGTGCCAGCTTGGGGCAGTACGAGCAGTACTTC. Amino acids: CASLGQYEQYF.

The CDR3 loop reads CASSVTAGDNEQFF. CDR3 coding DNA: TGTGCCAGCAGCGTAACGGCAGGGGACAATGAGCAGTTCTTC. The V and J genes are TRBV9 and TRBJ2-1, with D possibly being TRBD1 (6 bases). CDR1 SGDLS and CDR2 YYNGEE come from the germline V gene. The V end lost 1 base, the J end lost 5 bases, and 10 bases lay between the germline ends. This CDR3 has 14 amino acids.

V gene TRBV20-1 combines with J gene TRBJ2-1; 9 bases align to TRBD2. There are 16 residues in the CDR3. V was pared by 0 bases and J by 4 bases, with 7 bases of the junction left unmatched. Germline CDR1 is DFQATT and CDR2 is SNEGSKA (reference sequence). The DNA of the CDR3 is TGCAGTGCTAGAGATCAGCCCAGCGGGAGGTACAATGAGCAGTTCTTC. Amino acids: CSARDQPSGRYNEQFF.

This clonotype was observed at least ten times. The gene calls are TRBV6-5 and TRBJ1-1; maybe TRBD1 (5 bases). The CDR3 loop spans 15 amino acids. The V gene lost 3 bases and the J gene lost 1 base, with 12 bases spanning the gap. CDR1 and CDR2 (germline): MNHEY, SVGAGI. The CDR3 here is CASSYGGLTNTEAFF. For the CDR3, the DNA is TGTGCCAGCAGTTATGGGGGACTCACGAACACTGAAGCTTTCTTT.

The chain couples TRBV12-3 or TRBV12-4 to TRBJ2-7; D may be TRBD1 or TRBD2 (5 bases each). V lost 7 bases to trimming and J lost 1 base, with 11 bases between them. This CDR3 has 13 residues. CDR3 amino acids: CASTYGTSYEQYF. In DNA form, the CDR3 reads TGTGCCAGCACCTACGGGACGTCCTACGAGCAGTACTTC.